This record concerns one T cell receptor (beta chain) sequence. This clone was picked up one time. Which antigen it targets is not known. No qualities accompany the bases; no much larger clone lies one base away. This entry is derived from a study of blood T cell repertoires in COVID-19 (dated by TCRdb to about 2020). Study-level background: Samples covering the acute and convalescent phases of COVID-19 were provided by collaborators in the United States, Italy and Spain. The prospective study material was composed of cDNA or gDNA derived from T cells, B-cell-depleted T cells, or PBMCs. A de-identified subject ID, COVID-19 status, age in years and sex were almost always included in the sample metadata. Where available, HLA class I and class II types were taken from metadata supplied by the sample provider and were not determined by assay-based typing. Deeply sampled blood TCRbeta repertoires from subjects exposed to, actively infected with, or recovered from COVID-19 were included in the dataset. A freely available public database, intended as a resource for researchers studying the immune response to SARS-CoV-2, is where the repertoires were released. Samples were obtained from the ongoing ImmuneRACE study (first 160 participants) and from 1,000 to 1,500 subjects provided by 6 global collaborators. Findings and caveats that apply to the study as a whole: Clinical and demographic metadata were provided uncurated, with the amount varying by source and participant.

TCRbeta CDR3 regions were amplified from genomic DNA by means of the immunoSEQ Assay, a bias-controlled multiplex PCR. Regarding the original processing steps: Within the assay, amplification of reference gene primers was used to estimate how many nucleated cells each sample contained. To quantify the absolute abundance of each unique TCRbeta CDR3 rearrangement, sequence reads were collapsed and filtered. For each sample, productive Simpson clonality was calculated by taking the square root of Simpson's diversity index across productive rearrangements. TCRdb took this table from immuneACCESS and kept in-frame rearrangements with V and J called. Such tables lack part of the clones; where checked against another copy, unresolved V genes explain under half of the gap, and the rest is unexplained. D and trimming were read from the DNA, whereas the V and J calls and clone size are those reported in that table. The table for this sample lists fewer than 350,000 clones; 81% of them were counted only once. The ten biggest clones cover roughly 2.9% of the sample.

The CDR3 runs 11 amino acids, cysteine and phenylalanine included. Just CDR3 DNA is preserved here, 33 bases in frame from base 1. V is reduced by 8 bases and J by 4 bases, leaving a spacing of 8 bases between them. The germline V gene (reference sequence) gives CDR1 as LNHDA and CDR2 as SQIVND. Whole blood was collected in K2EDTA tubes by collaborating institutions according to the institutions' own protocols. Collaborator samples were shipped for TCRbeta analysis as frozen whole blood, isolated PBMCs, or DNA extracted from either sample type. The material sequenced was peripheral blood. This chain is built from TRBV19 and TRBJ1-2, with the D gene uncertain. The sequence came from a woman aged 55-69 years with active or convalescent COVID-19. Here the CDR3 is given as CASDGVYGYTF. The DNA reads TGTGCCAGTGACGGGGTCTATGGCTACACCTTC.